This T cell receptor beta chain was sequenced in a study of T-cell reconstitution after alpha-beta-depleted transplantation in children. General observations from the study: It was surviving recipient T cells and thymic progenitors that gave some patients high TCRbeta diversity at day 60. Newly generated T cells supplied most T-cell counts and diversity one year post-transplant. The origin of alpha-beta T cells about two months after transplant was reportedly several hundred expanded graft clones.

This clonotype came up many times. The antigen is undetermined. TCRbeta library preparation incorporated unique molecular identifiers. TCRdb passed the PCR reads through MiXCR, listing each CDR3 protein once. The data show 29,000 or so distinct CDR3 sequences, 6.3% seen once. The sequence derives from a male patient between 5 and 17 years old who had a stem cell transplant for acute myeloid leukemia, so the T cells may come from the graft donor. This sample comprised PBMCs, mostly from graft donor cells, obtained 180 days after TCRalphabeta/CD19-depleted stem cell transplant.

The CDR3, as DNA: TGTGCCAGCAGTTGGGCGGGGGCGACAGATACGCAGTATTTT. Translation: CASSWAGATDTQYF. The chain couples TRBV27 to TRBJ2-3, with D perhaps TRBD2 (7 bases). CDR3 size: 14 residues. Germline V CDR1 and CDR2: MNHEY, SMNVEV (reference sequence). Trimming cost V 4 bases and J 3 bases, with 11 bases left between them.